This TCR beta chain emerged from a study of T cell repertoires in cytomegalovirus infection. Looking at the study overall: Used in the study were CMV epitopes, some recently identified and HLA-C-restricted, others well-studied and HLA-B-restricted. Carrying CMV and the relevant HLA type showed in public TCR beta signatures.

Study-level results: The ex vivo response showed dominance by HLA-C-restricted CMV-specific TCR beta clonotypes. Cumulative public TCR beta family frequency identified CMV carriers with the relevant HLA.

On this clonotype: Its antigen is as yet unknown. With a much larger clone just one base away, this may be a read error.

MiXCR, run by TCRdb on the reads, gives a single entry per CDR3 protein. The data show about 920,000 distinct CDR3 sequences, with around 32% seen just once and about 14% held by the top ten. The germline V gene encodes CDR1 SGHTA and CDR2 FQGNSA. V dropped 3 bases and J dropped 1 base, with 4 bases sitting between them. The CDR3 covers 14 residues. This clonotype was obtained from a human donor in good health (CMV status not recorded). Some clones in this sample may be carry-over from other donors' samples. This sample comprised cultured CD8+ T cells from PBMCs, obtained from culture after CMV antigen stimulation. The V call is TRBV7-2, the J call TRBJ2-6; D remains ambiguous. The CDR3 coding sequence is TGTACCAGCAGCTTTCGGTCTGGGGCCAACGTCCTGACTTTC. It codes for CTSSFRSGANVLTF.